This T cell receptor beta chain was profiled in a study of T cell repertoires in ileal Crohn's disease. CDR3 length equals 13 residues. Germline lookup yields CDR1 MDHEN and CDR2 SYDVKM. V was trimmed by 4 bases and J by 4 bases, leaving 10 bases between them. Some clones are missing from TCRdb's copy, which holds only in-frame ones; the method was immunoSEQ multiplex PCR. The sample consists of 16,000 or so clones, under 95% of them appearing once. Time point denoted: inflamed ileum from the surgical specimen. The sequencing input was ileal tissue. This TCR was sampled from an adult with Crohn's disease. This sequence joins TRBV28 and TRBJ1-2; D is uncertain. CDR3 bases: TGTGCCAGCAGTTCCCCTGGATTCTATGGCTACACCTTC. Its protein product is CASSSPGFYGYTF.